The clone carrying this T cell receptor beta chain was counted only a few times. The antigen is unknown. The data derive from a study of early T cells in non-severe SARS-CoV-2 infection. Study in general: Sequencing targeted bulk RNA from unsorted whole blood, leaving chains unpaired.

General study findings and limits: Anti-spike CD8 responses were favored in VDJdb matching, and private and CD4 specificities were missed.

Unique molecular identifiers were attached to individual cDNA molecules. From the 5' RACE reads, TCRdb called clonotypes with MiXCR, one entry per CDR3 protein. The data contain some 29,000 distinct CDR3 sequences, around 5% of them singletons. Germline CDR1 is SGHRS and CDR2 is YFSETQ. V was pared by 0 bases and J by 2 bases, with 4 bases of the junction left unmatched. The CDR3 length is 16 residues. Input material: whole blood. The rearrangement links TRBV5-1 to TRBJ1-5; 8 nucleotides line up with TRBD1. This TCR derives from an adult who was a healthcare worker with PCR-confirmed SARS-CoV-2 infection or an uninfected control (not recorded which). In nucleotides, the CDR3 is TGCGCCAGCAGCTTGGCTCCGGGACAGGGCAATCAGCCCCAGCATTTT. Translated: CASSLAPGQGNQPQHF.